Listed below are T cell receptor beta chains from one sample, sequenced in a study of cytomegalovirus exposure and HLA in healthy donors. Method: immunoSEQ multiplex PCR; TCRdb's copy keeps in-frame clones and lacks some. The table lists about 160,000 clones, roughly 80% of them singletons. Input material: PBMCs. The receptors were gathered from a man younger than 40 in good health and CMV-seropositive. Each CDR3 is given without its conserved first and last residue.

len	v_gene	j_gene	CDR3aa
15	TRBV7-3	TRBJ2-2	ASSLNPSGVVTGELF
13	TRBV5-1	TRBJ2-5	ASSGQGAVSETQY
11	TRBV19	TRBJ2-7	ASSIGRVYEQY
13	TRBV6-1	TRBJ2-1	ASRPTRSSYNEQF
10	TRBV29-1	TRBJ2-7	SLGTGIGEQY
10	TRBV7-7	TRBJ2-5	ASSSEMETQY
10	TRBV6-1	TRBJ2-7	ASRAFSYEQY
11	TRBV7-2	TRBJ2-2	ASSSYTTGELF
11	TRBV7-6	TRBJ1-1	ASSLPGNTEAF
11	TRBV9	TRBJ2-7	ASSVRAGDEQY
11	TRBV15	TRBJ1-1	ATSRDRYTEAF
12	TRBV4-1	TRBJ2-7	ASSLSSDTYEQY
15	TRBV4-1	.	ASSRTSTSRLSYEQY
11	TRBV18	TRBJ1-2	ASSPGQGYGYT
12	TRBV27	TRBJ1-2	ASSSGGWDYGYT
13	TRBV2	TRBJ2-3	ASSETGQGTDTQY
12	TRBV5-4	TRBJ2-5	ASSPPTDQETQY
11	TRBV19	TRBJ2-2	ASTPSGAGELF
9	TRBV6-4	TRBJ2-1	GGTGVNEQF
11	TRBV7-9	TRBJ2-5	AAGLAGQETQY
14	TRBV18	TRBJ2-7	ASSPPGGYPSYEQY
13	TRBV30	TRBJ2-1	AWRERSSSYNEQF
11	TRBV14	TRBJ2-3	ASSQVGRDTQY
12	TRBV5-4	TRBJ2-7	ASSLGQSSYEQY
10	TRBV28	TRBJ1-5	ASSSFNQPQH
11	TRBV2	TRBJ2-3	ASSGTALDTQY
10	TRBV29-1	TRBJ2-5	SVGGFQETQY
13	TRBV7-9	TRBJ2-1	ASSSSGGPYNEQF
13	TRBV7-9	TRBJ2-7	ASSLMDRANYEQY
13	TRBV5-1	TRBJ2-1	ASSLAAGTYNEQF
12	TRBV2	TRBJ1-5	ASSELPDYQPQH
11	TRBV7-2	TRBJ2-7	ASSSGQGLPQY
12	TRBV5-4	TRBJ2-7	ASSLGTGAYEQY
13	TRBV5-1	TRBJ2-7	ASSQIRGFRYEQY
13	TRBV2	TRBJ1-4	ASRAGGRGNEKLF
14	TRBV7-9	TRBJ2-7	ASSLSLAGAVPEQY
16	TRBV27	TRBJ2-1	ASSPGLAGGRGINEQF
12	TRBV6-5	TRBJ1-1	ASTSTGGYTEAF
11	TRBV27	TRBJ2-7	ASSLWVGGEQY
12	TRBV18	TRBJ1-1	ASSPGQGRAEAF
16	TRBV25-1	TRBJ2-7	ASSSDRSGGPSSYEQY
13	TRBV28	TRBJ1-2	ASSLLLRLRDGYT
12	TRBV7-9	TRBJ2-5	ASSPTGVQKTQY
12	TRBV4-1	TRBJ2-7	ASSQELAGDEQY
12	TRBV9	TRBJ2-3	ASSVGGSTDTQY
12	TRBV7-9	TRBJ2-7	ASSASGGQYEQY
12	TRBV27	TRBJ1-1	ASSFTTGGTEAF
11	TRBV9	TRBJ1-1	ASSGSSSGLAF
14	TRBV4-1	TRBJ2-3	ASSPAGTGLTDTQY